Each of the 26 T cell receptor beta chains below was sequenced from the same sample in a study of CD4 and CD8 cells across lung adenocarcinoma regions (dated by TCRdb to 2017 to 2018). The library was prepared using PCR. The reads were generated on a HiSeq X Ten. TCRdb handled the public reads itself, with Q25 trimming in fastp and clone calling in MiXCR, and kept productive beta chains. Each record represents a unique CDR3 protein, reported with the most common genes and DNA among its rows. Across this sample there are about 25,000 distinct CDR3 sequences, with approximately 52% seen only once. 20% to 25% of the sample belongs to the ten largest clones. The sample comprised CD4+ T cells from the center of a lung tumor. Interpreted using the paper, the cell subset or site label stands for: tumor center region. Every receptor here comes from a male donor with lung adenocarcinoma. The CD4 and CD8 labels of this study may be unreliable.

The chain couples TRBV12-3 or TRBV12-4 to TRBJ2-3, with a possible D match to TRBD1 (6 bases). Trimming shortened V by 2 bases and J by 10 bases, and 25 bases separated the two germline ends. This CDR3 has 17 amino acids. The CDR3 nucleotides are TGTGCCAGCAGTTTATGGGCAGGGGCGAGGAACACCGGGGCGCAGTATTTT. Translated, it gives CASSLWAGARNTGAQYF.

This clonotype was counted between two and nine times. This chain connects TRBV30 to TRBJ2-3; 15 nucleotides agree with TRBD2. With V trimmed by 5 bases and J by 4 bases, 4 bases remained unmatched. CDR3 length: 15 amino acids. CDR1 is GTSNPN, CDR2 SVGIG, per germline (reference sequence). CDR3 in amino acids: CAWGLAGGRADTQYF. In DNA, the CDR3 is TGTGCCTGGGGACTAGCGGGAGGGAGGGCAGATACGCAGTATTTT.

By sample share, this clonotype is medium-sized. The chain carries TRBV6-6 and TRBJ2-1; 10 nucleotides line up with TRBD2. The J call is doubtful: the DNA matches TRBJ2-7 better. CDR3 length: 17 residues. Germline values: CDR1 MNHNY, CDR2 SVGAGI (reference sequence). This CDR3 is CASSFSKGLADNYEQYF. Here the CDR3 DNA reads TGTGCCAGCAGTTTCTCGAAAGGACTAGCGGATAACTACGAGCAGTACTTC.

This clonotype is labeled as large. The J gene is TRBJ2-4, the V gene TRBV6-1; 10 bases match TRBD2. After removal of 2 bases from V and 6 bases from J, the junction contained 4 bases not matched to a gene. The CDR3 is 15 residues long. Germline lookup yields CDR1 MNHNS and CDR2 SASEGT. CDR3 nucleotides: TGTGCCAGCAGTGAAATGGCTAGCGGGAGAAACATTCAGTACTTC. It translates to CASSEMASGRNIQYF.

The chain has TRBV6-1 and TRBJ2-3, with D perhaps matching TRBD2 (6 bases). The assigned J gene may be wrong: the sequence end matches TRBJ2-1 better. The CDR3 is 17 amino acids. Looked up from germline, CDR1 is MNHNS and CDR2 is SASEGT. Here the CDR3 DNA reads TGTGCCAGCAGTGAAGCGAACCCCGGGAGCTCCTACAATGAGCAGTTCTTC. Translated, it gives CASSEANPGSSYNEQFF.

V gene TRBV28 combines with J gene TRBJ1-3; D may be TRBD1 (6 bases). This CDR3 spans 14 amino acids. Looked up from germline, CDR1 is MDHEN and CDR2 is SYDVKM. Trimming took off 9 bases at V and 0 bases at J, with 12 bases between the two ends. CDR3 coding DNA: TGTGCCAGTCAAGGGGGACCCTCTGGAAACACCATATATTTT. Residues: CASQGGPSGNTIYF.

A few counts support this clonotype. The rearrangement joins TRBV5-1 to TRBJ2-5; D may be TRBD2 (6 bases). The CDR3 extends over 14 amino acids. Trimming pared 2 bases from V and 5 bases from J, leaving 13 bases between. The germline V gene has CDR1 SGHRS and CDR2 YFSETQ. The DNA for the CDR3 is TGCGCCAGCAGCTTAGAGGTGGAGGGCGAGACCCAGTACTTC. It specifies CASSLEVEGETQYF.

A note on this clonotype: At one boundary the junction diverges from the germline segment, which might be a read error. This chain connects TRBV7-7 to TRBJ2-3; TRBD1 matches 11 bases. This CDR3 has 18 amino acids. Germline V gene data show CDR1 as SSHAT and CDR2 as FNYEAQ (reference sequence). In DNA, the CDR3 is TGTGCTAGCAGTGGACAGGGGGCGGCTCAACCCCACACAGATACGCAGTATTTT. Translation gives CASSGQGAAQPHTDTQYF. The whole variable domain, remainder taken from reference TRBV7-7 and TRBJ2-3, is GAGVSQSPRYKVTKRGQDVTLRCDPISSHATLYWYQQALGQGPEFLTYFNYEAQPDKSGLPSDRFSAERPEGSISTLTIQRTEQRDSAMYRCASSGQGAAQPHTDTQYFGPGTRLTVL.

In DNA, the CDR3 is TGTGCCATCAGTGAGTCGACGGCTAGCGGGAGTCAAACAGATACGCAGTATTTT. It codes for CAISESTASGSQTDTQYF. The V call is TRBV10-3, the J call TRBJ2-3; TRBD2 agrees at 10 bases. V dropped 0 bases and J dropped 3; count of bases not matched to a gene: 9. The CDR3 contains 18 residues. Looked up from germline, CDR1 is ENHRY and CDR2 is SYGVKD.

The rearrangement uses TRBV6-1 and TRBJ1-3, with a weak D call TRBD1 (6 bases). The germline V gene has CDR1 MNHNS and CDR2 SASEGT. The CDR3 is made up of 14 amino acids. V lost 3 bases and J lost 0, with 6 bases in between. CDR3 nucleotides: TGTGCCAGCAGTGAGGACAGCTCTGGAAACACCATATATTTT. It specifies CASSEDSSGNTIYF.

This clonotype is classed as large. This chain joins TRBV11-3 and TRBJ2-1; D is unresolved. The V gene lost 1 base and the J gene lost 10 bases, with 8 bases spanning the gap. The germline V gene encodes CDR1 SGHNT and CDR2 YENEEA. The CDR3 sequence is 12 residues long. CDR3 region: CASSLVPDEQFF. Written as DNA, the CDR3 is TGTGCCAGCAGCTTAGTCCCGGACGAGCAGTTCTTC.

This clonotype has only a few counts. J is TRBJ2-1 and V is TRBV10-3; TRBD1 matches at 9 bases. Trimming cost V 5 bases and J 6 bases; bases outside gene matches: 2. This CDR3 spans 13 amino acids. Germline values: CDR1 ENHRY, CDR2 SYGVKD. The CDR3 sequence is CAISTGGRNEQFF. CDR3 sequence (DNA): TGTGCCATCAGTACAGGGGGCCGCAATGAGCAGTTCTTC.

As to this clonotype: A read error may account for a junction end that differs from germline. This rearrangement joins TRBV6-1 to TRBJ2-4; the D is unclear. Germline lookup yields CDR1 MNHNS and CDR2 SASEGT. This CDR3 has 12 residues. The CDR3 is CASSEYNSPLPF. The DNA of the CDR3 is TGTGCCAGCAGTGAATATAATTCACCCCTCCCCTTC.

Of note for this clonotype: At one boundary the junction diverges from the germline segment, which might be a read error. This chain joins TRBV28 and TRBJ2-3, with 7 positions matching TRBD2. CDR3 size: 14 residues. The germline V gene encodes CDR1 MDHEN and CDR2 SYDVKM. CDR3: CASRGLSGKDTQYF. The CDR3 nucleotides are TGTGCCAGCAGGGGCCTCAGCGGGAAAGACACGCAGTATTTC.

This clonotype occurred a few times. This chain's CDR3 is CASSQARTSGMGSTDTQYF. In nucleotides, the CDR3 is TGTGCCAGCAGCCAAGCCCGGACTAGCGGGATGGGGAGCACAGATACGCAGTATTTT. This chain joins TRBV4-2 and TRBJ2-3; TRBD2 aligns across 12 bases. Trimming removed 1 base from V and 0 bases from J; junction bases left unmatched: 8. The CDR3 consists of 19 residues. Germline-derived CDR1 and CDR2 are LGHNA and YNFKEQ.

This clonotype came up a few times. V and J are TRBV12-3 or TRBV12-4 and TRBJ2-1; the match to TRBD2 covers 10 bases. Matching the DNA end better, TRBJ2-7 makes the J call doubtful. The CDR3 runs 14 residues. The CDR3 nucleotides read TGTGCCAGCAGTTTAACTAGCGGGGCCTACGAGCAGTACTTC. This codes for CASSLTSGAYEQYF.

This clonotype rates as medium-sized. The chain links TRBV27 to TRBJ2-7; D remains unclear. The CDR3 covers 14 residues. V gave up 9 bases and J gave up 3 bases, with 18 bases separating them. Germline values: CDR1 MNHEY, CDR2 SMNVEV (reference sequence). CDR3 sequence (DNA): TGTGCCAGTAGCCGGGCGCGTTCGGGCTACGAGCAGTACTTC. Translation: CASSRARSGYEQYF.

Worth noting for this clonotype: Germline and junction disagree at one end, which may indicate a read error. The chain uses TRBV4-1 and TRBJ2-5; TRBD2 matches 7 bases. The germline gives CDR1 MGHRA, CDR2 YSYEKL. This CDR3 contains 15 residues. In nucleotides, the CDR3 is TGCGCCAGCAGCCCCGGGACTATTAGCCCAGATACGCAGTATTTC. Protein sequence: CASSPGTISPDTQYF.

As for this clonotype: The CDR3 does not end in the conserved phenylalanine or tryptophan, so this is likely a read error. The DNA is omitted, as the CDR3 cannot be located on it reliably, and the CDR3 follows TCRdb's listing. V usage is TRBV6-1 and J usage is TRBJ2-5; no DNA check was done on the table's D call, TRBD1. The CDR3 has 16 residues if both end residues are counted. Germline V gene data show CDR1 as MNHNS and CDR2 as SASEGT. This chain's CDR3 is CASRECSLSGEESQFS.

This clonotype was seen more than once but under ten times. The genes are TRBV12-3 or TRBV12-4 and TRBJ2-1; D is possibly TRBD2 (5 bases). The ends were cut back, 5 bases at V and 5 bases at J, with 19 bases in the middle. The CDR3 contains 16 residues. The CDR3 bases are TGTGCCAGCAGTCCTTCGGACTTTGCCGGTGACAATGAGCAGTTCTTC. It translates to CASSPSDFAGDNEQFF.

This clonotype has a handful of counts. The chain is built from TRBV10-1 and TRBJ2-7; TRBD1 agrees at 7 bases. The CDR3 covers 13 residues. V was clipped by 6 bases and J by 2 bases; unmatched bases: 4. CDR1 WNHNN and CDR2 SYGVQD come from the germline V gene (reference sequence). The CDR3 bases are TGCGCCAGCAGCCCGGGACAGCCCTACGAGCAGTACTTC. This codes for CASSPGQPYEQYF.

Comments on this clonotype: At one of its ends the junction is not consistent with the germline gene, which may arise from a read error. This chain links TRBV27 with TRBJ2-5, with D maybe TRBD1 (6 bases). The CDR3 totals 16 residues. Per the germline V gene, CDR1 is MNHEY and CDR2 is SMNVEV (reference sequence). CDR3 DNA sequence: TGTGCCAGCAGGGTAATCGGGACACTCGTCCAAGAGACCCAGTACTTT. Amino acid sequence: CASRVIGTLVQETQYF.

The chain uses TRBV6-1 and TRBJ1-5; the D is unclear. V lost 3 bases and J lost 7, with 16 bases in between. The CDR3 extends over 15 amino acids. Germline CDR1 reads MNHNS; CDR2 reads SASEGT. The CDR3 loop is CASSDFVGLLQPQHF. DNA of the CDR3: TGTGCCAGCAGTGATTTTGTAGGGTTACTCCAGCCCCAGCATTTT.

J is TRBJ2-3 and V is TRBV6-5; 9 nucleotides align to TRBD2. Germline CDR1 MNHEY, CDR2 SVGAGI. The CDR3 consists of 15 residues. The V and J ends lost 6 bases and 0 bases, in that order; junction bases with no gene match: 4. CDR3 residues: CASSYSGRSTDTQYF. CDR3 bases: TGTGCCAGCAGCTACAGCGGGAGGAGCACAGATACGCAGTATTTT.

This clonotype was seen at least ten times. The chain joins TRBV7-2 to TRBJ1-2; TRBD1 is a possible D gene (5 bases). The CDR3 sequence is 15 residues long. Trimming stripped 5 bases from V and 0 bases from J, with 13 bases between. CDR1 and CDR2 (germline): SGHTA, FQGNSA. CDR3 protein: CASSARGTANYGYTF. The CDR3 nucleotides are TGTGCCAGCAGCGCGCGTGGGACGGCTAACTATGGCTACACCTTC.

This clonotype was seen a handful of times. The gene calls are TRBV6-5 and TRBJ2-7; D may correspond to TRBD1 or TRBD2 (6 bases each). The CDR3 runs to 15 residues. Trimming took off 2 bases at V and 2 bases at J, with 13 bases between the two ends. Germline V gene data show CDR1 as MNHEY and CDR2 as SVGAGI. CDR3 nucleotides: TGTGCCAGCAGTTACACTGGGGGGCTCACCTACGAGCAGTACTTC. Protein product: CASSYTGGLTYEQYF.